This TCR beta chain was identified in a study of T-cell memory formation after mild COVID-19. Study details: The two donors had largely donor-specific TCR clusters.

Details on this clonotype: Its antigen is not known.

Regarding the study as a whole: Mostly located in CM and EM were contracting CD4+ clones, with contracting CD8+ clones located in EMRA.

Germline-derived CDR1 and CDR2 are MGHRA and YSYEKL. CDR3 length: 14 amino acids. Trimming shortened V by 1 base and J by 5 bases, and 9 bases separated the two germline ends. TCRalpha and TCRbeta libraries used 5'RACE with constant-segment primers and UMIs. MiXCR, applied by TCRdb to the 5' RACE reads, yields one record per CDR3 protein. The sample consists of fewer than 300,000 distinct CDR3 sequences, roughly a sixth of them appearing once. Source material: PBMCs or a T cell subset sorted from them (not recorded which). J is TRBJ1-5 and V is TRBV4-1; D remains ambiguous. The clonotype originates from a man younger than 35 who had mild COVID-19 (a few samples of this study predate the infection). Cell type and time point are not known. The CDR3 here is CASSQVGWHQPQHF. The CDR3, as DNA: TGCGCCAGCAGCCAAGTAGGGTGGCATCAGCCCCAGCATTTT.